The 22 T cell receptor beta chains below come from one sample, sequenced in a study of blood T cell repertoires in COVID-19. Profiled with immunoSEQ multiplex PCR; TCRdb holds only in-frame clones, not every one. The table lists 70,000 or so clones, under 95% of them singletons. The sample comprised peripheral blood. Source of these receptors: a human donor in a cohort sampled during active COVID-19.

This chain links TRBV29-1 with TRBJ1-2, with TRBD1 matching over 7 bases. Germline V gives CDR1 SQVTM, CDR2 ANQGSEA. The J segment lost 4 bases and the V segment lost 5 bases, leaving 16 bases of the junction unmatched. This CDR3 is 16 amino acids long. CDR3 region: CSVPTFLDRAGYGYTF. The CDR3 DNA sequence: TGCAGCGTTCCCACTTTCCTCGACAGGGCCGGCTATGGCTACACCTTC.

The chain is built from TRBV11-2 and TRBJ1-1, with TRBD1 matching over 7 bases. The CDR3 contains 13 residues. Germline CDR1 and CDR2: SGHAT and FQNNGV. V gave up 5 bases and J gave up 11 bases; unmatched junction bases: 11. CDR3 nucleotides: TGTGCCAGCAGCCGAACCGGACAGGTGAGGGCTTTCTTT. Its protein product is CASSRTGQVRAFF.

J is TRBJ2-7 and V is TRBV6-5, with D perhaps matching TRBD1 (5 bases). Trimming cost V 0 bases and J 6 bases, with 15 bases left between them. Germline loops: CDR1 MNHEY, CDR2 SVGAGI. The CDR3 loop spans 15 amino acids. CDR3 loop: CASSYSWGNPGEQYF. The CDR3, as DNA: TGTGCCAGCAGTTACTCGTGGGGCAACCCAGGCGAGCAGTACTTC.

V usage is TRBV9 and J usage is TRBJ1-5; unclear D gene. The CDR3 spans 14 residues. Germline CDR1 and CDR2: SGDLS and YYNGEE. The V gene lost 0 bases and the J gene lost 3 bases, with 7 bases spanning the gap. The CDR3 nucleotides are TGTGCCAGCAGCGTAGGCGAAGCCAATCAGCCCCAGCATTTT. It is translated as CASSVGEANQPQHF. Full variable domain (rest looked up from reference TRBV9 and TRBJ1-5): DSGVTQTPKHLITATGQRVTLRCSPRSGDLSVYWYQQSLDQGLQFLIQYYNGEERAKGNILERFSAQQFPDLHSELNLSSLELGDSALYFCASSVGEANQPQHFGDGTRLSIL.

CDR3 coding DNA: TGTGCCAGCAGTTACGGGGGGATCAGTCAGCCCCAGCATTTT. Translation gives CASSYGGISQPQHF. V usage is TRBV6-2 or TRBV6-3 and J usage is TRBJ1-5, with a weak D call TRBD1 (5 bases). With 2 bases removed from V and 6 bases from J, the gap between germline ends came to 11 bases. CDR1 MNHEY and CDR2 SVGEGT come from the germline V gene. The CDR3 covers 14 residues.

The table lists this clone with a few counts. The chain combines TRBV11-2 with TRBJ1-1; D gene unclear. CDR1 and CDR2 (germline): SGHAT, FQNNGV. With 0 bases removed from V and 6 bases from J, the gap between germline ends came to 14 bases. This CDR3 has 15 residues. The CDR3 loop is CASSLERGLLSEAFF. CDR3 sequence (DNA): TGTGCCAGCAGCTTAGAGAGAGGCCTTTTGTCTGAAGCTTTCTTT.

This clone has only one observation. The chain joins TRBV30 to TRBJ1-2, with no clear D. The CDR3 length is 13 residues. The germline V and J ends were trimmed by 0 bases and 4 bases, with 9 bases remaining between them. Germline V gene lookup returns CDR1 GTSNPN and CDR2 SVGIG (reference sequence). The CDR3 nucleotides read TGTGCCTGGAGTGTATTCCAGTCCTATGGCTACACCTTC. This sequence encodes CAWSVFQSYGYTF.

This chain joins TRBV15 and TRBJ2-1; 11 bases match TRBD2. The junction had 3 bases not matched to a gene; V was cut back by 1 base and J by 4 bases. Germline V gene data show CDR1 as LNHNV and CDR2 as YYDKDF (reference sequence). The CDR3 loop spans 16 amino acids. DNA of the CDR3: TGTGCCACCAGCAGAGGGGCTAGCGGGGGGTACAATGAGCAGTTCTTC. Amino acid sequence: CATSRGASGGYNEQFF. The full variable domain, in which reference TRBV15 and TRBJ2-1 provide the parts outside the CDR3, is DAMVIQNPRYQVTQFGKPVTLSCSQTLNHNVMYWYQQKSSQAPKLLFHYYDKDFNNEADTPDNFQSRRPNTSFCFLDIRSPGLGDTAMYLCATSRGASGGYNEQFFGPGTRLTVL.

A single count supports this clone. The chain joins TRBV30 to TRBJ2-7, with D possibly matching TRBD1 (5 bases). V was pared by 1 base and J by 7 bases, with 17 bases between. CDR3 length: 14 amino acids. Per germline, CDR1 GTSNPN and CDR2 SVGIG (reference sequence). Here the CDR3 reads CAWSAVRDLGEQYF. DNA for the CDR3: TGTGCCTGGAGTGCCGTCAGGGATCTGGGGGAGCAGTACTTC.

This rearrangement joins TRBV5-6 to TRBJ1-5, with D perhaps matching TRBD1 (6 bases). This CDR3 is built from 15 residues. Germline V gene data show CDR1 as SGHDT and CDR2 as YYEEEE. Trimming shortened V by 0 bases and J by 3 bases, and 10 bases separated the two germline ends. CDR3 coding DNA: TGTGCCAGCAGCTTGGGGACAGCCCTCAATCAGCCCCAGCATTTT. Its translation is CASSLGTALNQPQHF.

The chain recombines TRBV2 with TRBJ2-7, with 8 bases fitting TRBD1. V was pared by 7 bases and J by 4 bases, with 6 bases of the junction left unmatched. The CDR3 consists of 13 residues. Germline CDR1 reads SNHLY; CDR2 reads FYNNEI. The CDR3 region is CASIGQGVYEQYF. DNA for the CDR3: TGTGCCAGCATTGGACAGGGAGTATACGAGCAGTACTTC.

DNA for the CDR3: TGTGCCAGCACAACGGGACCCGGGGGCTCCTACGAGCAGTACTTC. Amino acid sequence: CASTTGPGGSYEQYF. The J gene is TRBJ2-7, the V gene TRBV9, with D maybe TRBD2 (6 bases). This CDR3 contains 15 residues. Germline-derived CDR1 and CDR2 are SGDLS and YYNGEE. V was cut by 6 bases and J by 0 bases, with 16 bases left in between. Drawing the rest from reference TRBV9 and TRBJ2-7, the complete variable domain is DSGVTQTPKHLITATGQRVTLRCSPRSGDLSVYWYQQSLDQGLQFLIQYYNGEERAKGNILERFSAQQFPDLHSELNLSSLELGDSALYFCASTTGPGGSYEQYFGPGTRLTVT.

V is TRBV9 and J is TRBJ2-7, with no clear D. Germline values: CDR1 SGDLS, CDR2 YYNGEE. Trimming stripped 0 bases from V and 0 bases from J, with 10 bases between. This CDR3 is built from 15 residues. The CDR3 region has the DNA TGTGCCAGCAGCGTAGGCGGAACCTTCTCCTACGAGCAGTACTTC. Protein sequence: CASSVGGTFSYEQYF.

This sequence joins TRBV3-1 (or the pseudogene TRBV3-2) and TRBJ2-7; 7 nucleotides align to TRBD1. The CDR3 loop spans 14 amino acids. Germline lookup yields CDR1 LGHDT and CDR2 YNNKEL (reference sequence). V dropped 3 bases and J dropped 7; count of bases not matched to a gene: 9. CDR3 protein: CASSHGTDPGEQYF. The CDR3 DNA reads as TGTGCCAGCAGCCACGGGACAGACCCTGGGGAGCAGTACTTC.

This chain connects TRBV10-3 to TRBJ2-7, with 15 bases lining up with TRBD2. Germline loops: CDR1 ENHRY, CDR2 SYGVKD. This CDR3 spans 15 amino acids. V lost 7 bases, J lost 6 bases, and 7 bases stayed unmatched. This CDR3 reads CAIMRTSGGAFEQYF. CDR3 bases: TGTGCCATCATGAGGACTAGCGGGGGGGCGTTCGAGCAGTACTTC.

This rearrangement joins TRBV6-1 to TRBJ1-5; D is unclear. Between the trimmed V and J ends, which lost 3 bases and 5 bases, there was a span of 8 bases. This CDR3 comprises 13 residues. Germline CDR1 and CDR2: MNHNS and SASEGT. Here the CDR3 DNA reads TGTGCCAGCAGTGATGGCGGTGATCAGCCCCAGCATTTT. Translating gives CASSDGGDQPQHF.

V is TRBV6-6 and J is TRBJ2-7; D is uncertain. This CDR3 has 12 amino acids. Germline loops: CDR1 MNHNY, CDR2 SVGAGI (reference sequence). The V and J ends lost 2 bases and 3 bases respectively, with 5 bases between them. The CDR3 loop is CASSYGVYEQYF. The CDR3 DNA follows: TGTGCCAGCAGTTACGGAGTCTACGAGCAGTACTTC.

This clone has a single count. The rearrangement uses TRBV10-2 and TRBJ1-1; 10 nucleotides match TRBD1. The germline V gene encodes CDR1 WSHSY and CDR2 SAAADI. V lost 8 bases and J lost 5; bases outside the gene matches: 14. CDR3 length: 16 residues. The DNA of the CDR3 is TGCGCCAGCGCTCCCCGGGACAGGGGCTCGAAAACTGAAGCTTTCTTT. Translated: CASAPRDRGSKTEAFF.

For the CDR3, the DNA is TGTGCCAGCAGCTCTCGGGACAGGCCCTCCGGGACAACGTACAATGAGCAGTTCTTC. Its protein product is CASSSRDRPSGTTYNEQFF. This chain joins TRBV7-9 and TRBJ2-1, with TRBD1 identical over 8 bases. The V segment lost 4 bases and the J segment 4 bases; nucleotides outside the gene matches: 18. Germline V gene sequence: CDR1 SEHNR, CDR2 FQNEAQ (reference sequence). This CDR3 region has 19 residues.

V is TRBV11-2 and J is TRBJ2-6; 7 bases are shared with TRBD2. The junction had 4 bases not matched to a gene; V was cut back by 5 bases and J by 0 bases. The CDR3 has 16 amino acids. Germline V gene data show CDR1 as SGHAT and CDR2 as FQNNGV. CDR3 amino acids: CASSRGRGSGANVLTF. The CDR3 region has the DNA TGTGCCAGCAGCCGTGGGAGGGGCTCTGGGGCCAACGTCCTGACTTTC.

The rearrangement joins TRBV7-6 to TRBJ1-1; a weak D match, TRBD1 (6 bases). Germline CDR1 is SGHVS and CDR2 is FNYEAQ. V was cut by 5 bases and J by 2 bases, with 21 bases left in between. The CDR3 has 17 residues. CDR3 sequence (DNA): TGTGCCAGCAGCCCTACGCGGGGGGGGCAGGTTAACACTGAAGCTTTCTTT. It encodes CASSPTRGGQVNTEAFF.

Only one count was recorded for this clone. The V call is TRBV11-2, the J call TRBJ2-7; D might be TRBD2 (5 bases). V dropped 3 bases and J dropped 2 bases, with 14 bases sitting between them. Germline CDR1 reads SGHAT; CDR2 reads FQNNGV. This CDR3 region has 15 residues. For the CDR3, the DNA is TGTGCCAGCAGCTTTTCCGAGGGTCGGCCCTACGAGCAGTACTTC. This encodes CASSFSEGRPYEQYF.